The clone carrying this T cell receptor (beta chain) was seen once. Profiled with immunoSEQ multiplex PCR; TCRdb holds only in-frame clones, not every one. The table includes some 350,000 clones, more than 75% detected once. As for treatment: around 19 received Ad26.COV2.S at low or high dose, single or two shots; roughly five received placebo; per-sample allocation not given. Collection of the samples took place on day 63 after the first injection of vaccine or placebo. An Ad26 vector expressing Wuhan-strain SARS-CoV-2 spike served as the vaccine. This sample is part of a study of Ad26.COV2.S vaccination and SARS-CoV-2 variants. Germline CDR1 MNHEY, CDR2 SVGEGT. The V gene lost 1 base and the J gene lost 2 bases, with 8 bases spanning the gap. This CDR3 comprises 14 residues.

This material consisted of peripheral blood, taken in a trial of Ad26.COV2.S vaccine versus placebo. The TCR sequence derives from a person between 18 and 60 years old who received the Ad26.COV2.S COVID-19 vaccine or a placebo. The chain joins TRBV6-2 or TRBV6-3 to TRBJ1-2, with TRBD1 as a possible D gene (5 bases). The CDR3 sequence: CASSYFGTNYGYTF. In DNA form, the CDR3 reads TGTGCCAGCAGTTACTTCGGGACGAACTATGGCTACACCTTC.